The clone carrying this T cell receptor (beta chain) was recorded a few times. The V end was cut by 1 base, the J end by 4 bases, with 13 bases between. The CDR3 has 16 amino acids. CDR1 is LNHNV and CDR2 is YYDKDF in the germline V gene (reference sequence). This sample is part of a study of blood T cells in healthy people across ages. A second PCR of roughly 6 to 12 cycles used a sample-barcoded 5' primer and a J-beta primer mix. TCRdb used MiXCR to reprocess the 5' RACE reads, holding one entry per CDR3 protein. This sample carries 1.5 million to 2 million distinct CDR3 sequences, approximately 30% of them seen once, and the ten largest clones take roughly 8.2%. No fewer than 6 micrograms of total RNA were isolated from every sample.

Sample: blood. The chain uses TRBV15 and TRBJ1-4, with no clear D. The source of this sequence is a woman aged 25-40 years in good health. CDR3 region: CATSRVVGSGNEKLFF. In DNA, the CDR3 is TGTGCCACCAGCAGAGTCGTCGGCAGCGGTAATGAAAAACTGTTTTTT.